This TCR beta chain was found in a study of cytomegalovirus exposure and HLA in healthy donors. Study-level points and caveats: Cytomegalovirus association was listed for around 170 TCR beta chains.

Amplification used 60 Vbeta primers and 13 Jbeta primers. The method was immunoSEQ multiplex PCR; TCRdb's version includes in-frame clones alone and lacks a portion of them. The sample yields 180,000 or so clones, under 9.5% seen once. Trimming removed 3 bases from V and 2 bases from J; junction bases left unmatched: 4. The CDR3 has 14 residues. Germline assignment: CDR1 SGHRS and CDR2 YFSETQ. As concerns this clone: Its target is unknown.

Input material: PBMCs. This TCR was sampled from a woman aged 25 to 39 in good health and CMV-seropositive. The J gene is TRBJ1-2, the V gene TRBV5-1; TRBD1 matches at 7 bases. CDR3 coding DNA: TGCGCCAGCAGCTCCCAGGGGGAAAACTATGGCTACACCTTC. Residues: CASSSQGENYGYTF.